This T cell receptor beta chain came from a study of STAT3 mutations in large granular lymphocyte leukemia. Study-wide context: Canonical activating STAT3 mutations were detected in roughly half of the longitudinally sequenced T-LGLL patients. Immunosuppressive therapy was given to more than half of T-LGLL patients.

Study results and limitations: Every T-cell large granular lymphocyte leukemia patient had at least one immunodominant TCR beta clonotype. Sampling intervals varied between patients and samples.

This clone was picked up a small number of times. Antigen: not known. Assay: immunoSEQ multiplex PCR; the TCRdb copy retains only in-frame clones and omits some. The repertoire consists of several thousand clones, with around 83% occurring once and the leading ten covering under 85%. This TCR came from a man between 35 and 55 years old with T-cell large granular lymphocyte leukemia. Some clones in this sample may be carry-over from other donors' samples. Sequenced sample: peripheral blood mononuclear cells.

CDR3 residues: CARSHTGNTEAFF. The CDR3 DNA sequence: TGTGCCAGAAGCCATACAGGGAACACTGAAGCTTTCTTT. This chain links TRBV5-3 with TRBJ1-1; perhaps TRBD1 as D (5 bases). TRBV5-3 carries the ORF label, with uncertain function. V shed 4 bases and J shed 1 base, with 8 bases lying between them. This CDR3 has 13 amino acids.